Listed below are T cell receptor beta chains from one sample, sequenced in a study of OX40 agonist ivuxolimab in advanced cancers. The data were produced by immunoSEQ multiplex PCR, yet TCRdb's version contains in-frame clones alone and is incomplete. The sample carries about 62,000 clones, 80% to 90% recorded once. This material consisted of CD4+ or CD8+ T cells sorted from blood, taken in a trial of the OX40 agonist ivuxolimab. The receptors stem from an adult with an advanced solid tumor such as melanoma, head and neck, liver or kidney cancer. Both conserved end residues are part of each CDR3. Fields, in order: V gene, D gene, J gene, clone size, CDR3 DNA, CDR3 protein. The D gene is left open where the match is weak. Not all rows give a size; the values are once, few, many and, for expanded clones, a class.

V: TRBV19; D: -; J: TRBJ1-1; size: -; DNA: TGTGCCAGTAGTCCTCAGGGCGGGGCCATGAACACTGAAGCTTTCTTT; CDR3: CASSPQGGAMNTEAFF
V: TRBV18; D: TRBD1; J: TRBJ1-1; size: -; DNA: TGTGCCAGCTCACCACGGGGACAGGGAAACACTGAAGCTTTCTTT; CDR3: CASSPRGQGNTEAFF
V: TRBV5-6; D: -; J: TRBJ1-1; size: -; DNA: TGTGCCAGCAGCTTGTTGGGCCAGGGCCTGAACACTGAAGCTTTCTTT; CDR3: CASSLLGQGLNTEAFF
V: TRBV2; D: -; J: TRBJ2-4; size: -; DNA: TGTGCCAGCAGTGACGCCCGGAGCGGCCGGTTCGTTCAGTACTTC; CDR3: CASSDARSGRFVQYF
V: TRBV18; D: -; J: TRBJ1-5; size: -; DNA: TGTGCCAGCTCACCACAGGCGAATCAGCCCCAGCATTTT; CDR3: CASSPQANQPQHF
V: TRBV4-2; D: TRBD2; J: TRBJ2-5; size: -; DNA: TGTGCCAGCAGCCAAGATCTCGGGGGGGCCCAAGAGACCCAGTACTTC; CDR3: CASSQDLGGAQETQYF
V: TRBV28; D: -; J: TRBJ2-1; size: -; DNA: TGTGCCAGCAGTTCCCATCCCAGGGGCTCCTACAATGAGCAGTTCTTC; CDR3: CASSSHPRGSYNEQFF
V: TRBV19; D: TRBD1; J: TRBJ1-5; size: -; DNA: TGTGCCAGTAGTATAGTCGGGACAGGGGGCAATCAGCCCCAGCATTTT; CDR3: CASSIVGTGGNQPQHF
V: TRBV11-2; D: -; J: TRBJ2-1; size: once; DNA: TGTGCCAGCAGCTTAGTTGGGGGAAACAATGAGCAGTTCTTC; CDR3: CASSLVGGNNEQFF
V: TRBV29-1; D: -; J: TRBJ1-1; size: -; DNA: TGCAGCGCACATTGGATGAACACTGAAGCTTTCTTT; CDR3: CSAHWMNTEAFF
V: TRBV11-2; D: -; J: TRBJ1-1; size: -; DNA: TGTGCCAGCAGCCCATGGACGTTTGAAGCTTTCTTT; CDR3: CASSPWTFEAFF
V: TRBV7-3; D: -; J: TRBJ2-3; size: -; DNA: TGTGCCAGCAGCCTCACTAGAGATACGCAGTATTTT; CDR3: CASSLTRDTQYF
V: TRBV11-3; D: -; J: TRBJ2-1; size: -; DNA: TGTGCCAGCAGCGTAGACAGGTACAATGAGCAGTTCTTC; CDR3: CASSVDRYNEQFF
V: TRBV7-6; D: TRBD2; J: TRBJ2-1; size: large; DNA: TGTGCCAGCAGCTTAGGTAAAGCGGGGGGTGAGTTCTTC; CDR3: CASSLGKAGGEFF
V: TRBV11-2; D: -; J: TRBJ2-7; size: once; DNA: TGTGCCAGCAGCTTAGAAACAGGGATAAGGTACTTC; CDR3: CASSLETGIRYF
V: TRBV7-6; D: TRBD2; J: TRBJ2-3; size: -; DNA: TGTGCCAGCAGCTTATTAGCTAGCGGGGGTTTCACAGATACGCAGTATTTT; CDR3: CASSLLASGGFTDTQYF
V: TRBV5-1; D: TRBD1; J: TRBJ2-6; size: -; DNA: TGCGCCAGCAGCTTCTGGACAGGGTCTGGGGCCAACGTCCTGACTTTC; CDR3: CASSFWTGSGANVLTF
V: TRBV7-9; D: -; J: TRBJ2-5; size: -; DNA: TGTGCCAGCAGCTTGGCGGGGGCTGAAGGGGAGACCCAGTACTTC; CDR3: CASSLAGAEGETQYF
V: TRBV11-2; D: -; J: TRBJ2-3; size: -; DNA: TGTGCCAGCCGGGAAGCGATTGGCACAGATACGCAGTATTTT; CDR3: CASREAIGTDTQYF
V: TRBV7-6; D: TRBD1; J: TRBJ2-6; size: -; DNA: TGTGCCAGCAGCTTATCCGGGACAGGGGTCGGGGCCAACGTCCTGACTTTC; CDR3: CASSLSGTGVGANVLTF
V: TRBV5-8; D: TRBD2; J: TRBJ2-3; size: -; DNA: TGTGCCAGCAGCATCCCCGGACTAGCGGGGGCCGGGGATTTT; CDR3: CASSIPGLAGAGDF
V: TRBV9; D: -; J: TRBJ1-6; size: -; DNA: TGTGCCAGCAGCAAGTTCAGCAGAACGAATTCACCCCTCCACTTT; CDR3: CASSKFSRTNSPLHF
V: TRBV2; D: -; J: TRBJ1-2; size: once; DNA: TGTGCCTCCATGGGGGGCAGAGCTAACTATGGCTACACCTTC; CDR3: CASMGGRANYGYTF
V: TRBV6-6; D: -; J: TRBJ2-7; size: -; DNA: TGTGCCAGCACCACGTTCGGCAGCTACGAGCAGTACTTC; CDR3: CASTTFGSYEQYF
V: TRBV7-3; D: TRBD2; J: TRBJ2-3; size: -; DNA: TGTGCCAGCAGCCCCGGAAGCGGGGGGGTTCGAAACTTT; CDR3: CASSPGSGGVRNF
V: TRBV6-5; D: -; J: TRBJ1-1; size: -; DNA: TGTGCCAGCATCCGGCAGGGGAACACTGAAGCTTTCTTT; CDR3: CASIRQGNTEAFF
V: TRBV14; D: -; J: TRBJ1-1; size: few; DNA: TGTGCCAGCAGCCAAGATCGACTCACTGAAGCTTTCTTT; CDR3: CASSQDRLTEAFF
V: TRBV6-5; D: -; J: TRBJ2-7; size: -; DNA: TGTGCCAGCAGTTCCCCGAGAAGGAGTACCTACGAGCAGTACTTC; CDR3: CASSSPRRSTYEQYF
V: TRBV19; D: TRBD1; J: TRBJ2-3; size: -; DNA: TGTGCCAGTGCAGACAGGGGGCTGAGAGATACGCAGTATTTT; CDR3: CASADRGLRDTQYF
V: TRBV11-2; D: -; J: TRBJ2-1; size: -; DNA: TGTGCCAGCAGCCCCAACCCACAGACCCTAGGAGAGCAGTTCTTC; CDR3: CASSPNPQTLGEQFF
V: TRBV2; D: -; J: TRBJ1-4; size: few; DNA: TGTGCCAGCCGGGCCCCCAGCGAGATCGAAAAACTGTTTTTT; CDR3: CASRAPSEIEKLFF
V: TRBV19; D: -; J: TRBJ1-6; size: -; DNA: TGTGCCAGTAGTAGGGGGGGGGAAAATTCACCCCTCCACTTT; CDR3: CASSRGGENSPLHF
V: TRBV6-1; D: -; J: TRBJ1-1; size: -; DNA: TGTGCCAGCAGTGAATTGGCAGGATTGAACACTGAAGCTTTCTTT; CDR3: CASSELAGLNTEAFF
V: TRBV5-1; D: TRBD1; J: TRBJ1-2; size: -; DNA: TGCGCCAGCAGCTTGGCTGGAGAGGGACAGGTTAACTATGGCTACACCTTC; CDR3: CASSLAGEGQVNYGYTF
V: TRBV10-3; D: -; J: TRBJ2-7; size: -; DNA: TGTGCCACCAGAGAGTCATACGAGCAGTACTTC; CDR3: CATRESYEQYF
V: TRBV6-1; D: -; J: TRBJ2-3; size: -; DNA: TGTGCCAGCAGTGAAGCCAACATTCGATTAGGGTGGGCCCCTACAGATACGCAGTATTTT; CDR3: CASSEANIRLGWAPTDTQYF
V: TRBV6-1; D: -; J: TRBJ2-7; size: -; DNA: TGTGCCAGCAGTGGGACAGCAAGCTCCTACGAGCAGTACTTC; CDR3: CASSGTASSYEQYF
V: TRBV6-5; D: TRBD2; J: TRBJ2-7; size: -; DNA: TGTGCCAGCATCCCACGGGAGGCCGGCGAGCAGTACTTC; CDR3: CASIPREAGEQYF